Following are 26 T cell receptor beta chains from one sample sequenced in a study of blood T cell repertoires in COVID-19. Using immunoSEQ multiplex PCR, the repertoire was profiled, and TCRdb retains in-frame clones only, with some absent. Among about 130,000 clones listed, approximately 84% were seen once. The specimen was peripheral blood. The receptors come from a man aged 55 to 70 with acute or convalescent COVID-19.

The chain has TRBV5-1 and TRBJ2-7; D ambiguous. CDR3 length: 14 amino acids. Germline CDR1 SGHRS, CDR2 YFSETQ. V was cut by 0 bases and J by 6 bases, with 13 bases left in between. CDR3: CASSLASPVREQYF. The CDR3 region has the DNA TGCGCCAGCAGCTTGGCTTCGCCTGTGCGCGAGCAGTACTTC.

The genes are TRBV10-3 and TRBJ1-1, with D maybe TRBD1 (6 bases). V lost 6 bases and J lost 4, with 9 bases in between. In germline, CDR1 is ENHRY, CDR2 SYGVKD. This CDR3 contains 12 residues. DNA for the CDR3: TGTGCCATCAGGGGGACACGCACTGAAGCTTTCTTT. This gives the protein CAIRGTRTEAFF.

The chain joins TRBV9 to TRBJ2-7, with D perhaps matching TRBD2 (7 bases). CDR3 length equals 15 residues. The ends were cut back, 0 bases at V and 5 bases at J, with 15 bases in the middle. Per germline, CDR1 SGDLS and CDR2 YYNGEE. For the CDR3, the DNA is TGTGCCAGCAGCGTAGGTCGCGGGGGCTACAACGAGCAGTACTTC. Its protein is CASSVGRGGYNEQYF.

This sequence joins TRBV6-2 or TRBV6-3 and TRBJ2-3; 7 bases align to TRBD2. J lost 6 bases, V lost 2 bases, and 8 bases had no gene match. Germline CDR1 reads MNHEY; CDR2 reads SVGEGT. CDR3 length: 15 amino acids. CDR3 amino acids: CASSYSGTRWDTQYF. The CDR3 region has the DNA TGTGCCAGCAGTTACAGCGGGACCCGGTGGGATACGCAGTATTTT.

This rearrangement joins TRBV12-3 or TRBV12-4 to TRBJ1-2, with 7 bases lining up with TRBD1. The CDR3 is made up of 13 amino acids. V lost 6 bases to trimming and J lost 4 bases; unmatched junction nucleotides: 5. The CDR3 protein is CASRSGQLYGYTF. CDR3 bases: TGTGCCAGCAGATCGGGACAGCTCTATGGCTACACCTTC.

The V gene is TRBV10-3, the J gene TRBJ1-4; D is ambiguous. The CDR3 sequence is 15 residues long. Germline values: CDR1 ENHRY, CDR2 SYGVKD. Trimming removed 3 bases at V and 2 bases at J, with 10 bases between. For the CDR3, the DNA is TGTGCCATCAGTGATAAGGGAGCGACTAATGAAAAACTGTTTTTT. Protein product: CAISDKGATNEKLFF.

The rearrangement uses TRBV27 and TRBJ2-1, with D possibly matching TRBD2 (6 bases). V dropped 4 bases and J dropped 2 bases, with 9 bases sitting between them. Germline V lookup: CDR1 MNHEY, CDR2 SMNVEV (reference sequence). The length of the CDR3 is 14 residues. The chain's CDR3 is CASSYWTTYNEQFF. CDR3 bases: TGTGCCAGCAGTTACTGGACTACCTACAATGAGCAGTTCTTC.

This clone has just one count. The CDR3 here is CASSLGVGGETDTQYF. The CDR3 DNA reads as TGTGCCAGCAGCTTAGGGGTCGGGGGGGAGACAGATACGCAGTATTTT. The J gene is TRBJ2-3, the V gene TRBV11-2, with 8 positions matching TRBD2. Per germline, CDR1 SGHAT and CDR2 FQNNGV. J was trimmed by 3 bases and V by 1 base; bases with no gene match: 6. CDR3 length: 16 amino acids.

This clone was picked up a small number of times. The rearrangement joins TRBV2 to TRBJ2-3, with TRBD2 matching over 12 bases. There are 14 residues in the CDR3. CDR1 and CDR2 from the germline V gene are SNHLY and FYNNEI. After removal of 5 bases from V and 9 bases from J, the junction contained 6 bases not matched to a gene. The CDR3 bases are TGTGCCAGCAGTAGGGCTACTAGCGGGAGGACGCAGTATTTT. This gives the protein CASSRATSGRTQYF.

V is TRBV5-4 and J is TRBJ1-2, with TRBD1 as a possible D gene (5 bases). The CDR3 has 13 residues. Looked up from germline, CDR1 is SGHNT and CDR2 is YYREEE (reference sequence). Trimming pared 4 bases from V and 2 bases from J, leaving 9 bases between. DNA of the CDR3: TGTGCCAGCAGCAGTGGGGGGAACTATGGCTACACCTTC. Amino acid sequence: CASSSGGNYGYTF.

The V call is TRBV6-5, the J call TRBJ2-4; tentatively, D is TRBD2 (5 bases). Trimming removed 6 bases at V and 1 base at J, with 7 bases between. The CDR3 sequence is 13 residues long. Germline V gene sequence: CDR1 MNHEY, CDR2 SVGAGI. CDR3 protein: CASRERAKNIQYF. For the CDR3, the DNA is TGTGCCAGCAGAGAGCGGGCCAAAAACATTCAGTACTTC.

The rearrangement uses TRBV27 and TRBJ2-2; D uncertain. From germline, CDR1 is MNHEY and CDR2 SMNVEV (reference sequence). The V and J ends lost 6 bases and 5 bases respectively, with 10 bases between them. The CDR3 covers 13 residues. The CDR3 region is CASSFAATGELFF. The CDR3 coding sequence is TGTGCCAGCAGCTTTGCTGCGACCGGGGAGCTGTTTTTT.

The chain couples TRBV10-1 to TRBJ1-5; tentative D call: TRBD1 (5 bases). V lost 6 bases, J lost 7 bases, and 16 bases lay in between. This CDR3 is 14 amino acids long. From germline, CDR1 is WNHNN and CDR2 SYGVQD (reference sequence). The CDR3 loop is CASRKRTSLQPQHF. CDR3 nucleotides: TGCGCCAGCAGGAAGAGGACATCCCTGCAGCCCCAGCATTTT.

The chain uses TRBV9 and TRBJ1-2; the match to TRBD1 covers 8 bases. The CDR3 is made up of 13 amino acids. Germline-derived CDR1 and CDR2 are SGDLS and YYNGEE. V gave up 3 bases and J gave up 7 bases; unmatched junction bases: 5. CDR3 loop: CASSALTGGGYTF. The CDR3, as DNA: TGTGCCAGCAGCGCCCTAACAGGGGGTGGCTACACCTTC.

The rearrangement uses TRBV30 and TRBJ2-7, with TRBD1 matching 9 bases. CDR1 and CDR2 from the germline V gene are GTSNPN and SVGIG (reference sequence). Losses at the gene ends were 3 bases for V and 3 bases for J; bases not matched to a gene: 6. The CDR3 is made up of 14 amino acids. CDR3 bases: TGTGCCTGGAGATCCCGGGACAGGGACTACGAGCAGTACTTC. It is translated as CAWRSRDRDYEQYF.

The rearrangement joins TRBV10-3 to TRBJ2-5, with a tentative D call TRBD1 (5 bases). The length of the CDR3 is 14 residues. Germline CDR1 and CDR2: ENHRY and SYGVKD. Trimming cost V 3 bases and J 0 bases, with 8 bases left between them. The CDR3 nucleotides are TGTGCCATCAGTGAACTGACAGACCAAGAGACCCAGTACTTC. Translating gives CAISELTDQETQYF.

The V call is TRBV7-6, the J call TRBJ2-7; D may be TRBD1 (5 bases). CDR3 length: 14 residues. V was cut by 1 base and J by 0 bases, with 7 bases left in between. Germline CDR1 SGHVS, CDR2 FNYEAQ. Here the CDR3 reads CASSLVTGSYEQYF. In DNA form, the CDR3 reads TGTGCCAGCAGCTTAGTCACAGGCTCCTACGAGCAGTACTTC.

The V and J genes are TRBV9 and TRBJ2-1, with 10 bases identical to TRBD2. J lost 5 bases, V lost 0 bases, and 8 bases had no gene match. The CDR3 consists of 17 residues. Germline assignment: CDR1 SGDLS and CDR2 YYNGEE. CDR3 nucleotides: TGTGCCAGCAGCGTAGGGCTAGCGGGAGTGACTCACAATGAGCAGTTCTTC. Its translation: CASSVGLAGVTHNEQFF.

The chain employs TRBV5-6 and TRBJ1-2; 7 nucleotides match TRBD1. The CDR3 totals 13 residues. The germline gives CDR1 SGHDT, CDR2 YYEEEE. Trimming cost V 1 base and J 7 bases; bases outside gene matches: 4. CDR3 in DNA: TGTGCCAGCAGCTTGACAGGGGTGGTTGGCTACACCTTC. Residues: CASSLTGVVGYTF.

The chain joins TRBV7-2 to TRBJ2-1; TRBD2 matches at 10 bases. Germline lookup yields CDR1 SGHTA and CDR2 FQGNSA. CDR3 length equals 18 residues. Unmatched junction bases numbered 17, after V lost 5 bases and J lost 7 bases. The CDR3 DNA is TGTGCCAGCAGCCCTACCGGCCATCTGACTAGCGGGTTTAATGAGCAGTTCTTC. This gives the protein CASSPTGHLTSGFNEQFF.

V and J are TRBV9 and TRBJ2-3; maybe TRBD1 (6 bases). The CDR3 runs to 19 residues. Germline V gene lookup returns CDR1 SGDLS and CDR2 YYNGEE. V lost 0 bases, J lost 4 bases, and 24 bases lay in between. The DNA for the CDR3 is TGTGCCAGCAGCGTAGCTATGGGATGGGCGGCAGGGGAACCAGATACGCAGTATTTT. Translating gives CASSVAMGWAAGEPDTQYF.

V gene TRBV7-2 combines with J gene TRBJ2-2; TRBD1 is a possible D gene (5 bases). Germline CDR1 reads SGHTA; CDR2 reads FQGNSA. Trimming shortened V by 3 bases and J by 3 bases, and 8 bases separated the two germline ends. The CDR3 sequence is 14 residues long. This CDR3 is CASSLGLDTGELFF. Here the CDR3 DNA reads TGTGCCAGCAGCTTGGGGCTTGACACCGGGGAGCTGTTTTTT.

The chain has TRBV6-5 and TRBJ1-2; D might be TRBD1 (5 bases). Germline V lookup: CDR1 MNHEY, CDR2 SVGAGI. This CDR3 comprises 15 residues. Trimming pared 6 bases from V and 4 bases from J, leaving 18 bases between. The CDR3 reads CASRPSGAGGYGYTF. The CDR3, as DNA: TGTGCCAGCAGACCATCGGGAGCCGGGGGCTATGGCTACACCTTC.

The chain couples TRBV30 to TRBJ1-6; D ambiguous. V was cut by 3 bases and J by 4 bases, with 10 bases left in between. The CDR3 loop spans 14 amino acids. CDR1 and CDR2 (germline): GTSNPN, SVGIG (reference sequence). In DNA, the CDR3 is TGTGCCTGGAGGGACTCCCCGTATAATTCACCCCTCCACTTT. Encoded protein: CAWRDSPYNSPLHF.

Here the CDR3 reads CASSQVSGRGGNEQFF. CDR3 bases: TGTGCCAGCAGCCAAGTTAGCGGGAGGGGAGGCAATGAGCAGTTCTTC. The rearrangement joins TRBV4-2 to TRBJ2-1, with 11 nucleotides matching TRBD2. Germline V gene sequence: CDR1 LGHNA, CDR2 YNFKEQ. The CDR3 loop spans 16 amino acids. J gave up 6 bases and V 1 base, and 5 bases lay outside the gene matches.

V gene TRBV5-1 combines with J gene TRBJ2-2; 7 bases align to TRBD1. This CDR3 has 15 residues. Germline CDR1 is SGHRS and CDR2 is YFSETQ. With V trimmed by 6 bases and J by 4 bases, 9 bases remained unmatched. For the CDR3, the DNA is TGCGCCAGCAACCCATTGTGGACAGGCACCGGGGAGCTGTTTTTT. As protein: CASNPLWTGTGELFF. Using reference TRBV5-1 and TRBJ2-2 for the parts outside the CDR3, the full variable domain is KAGVTQTPRYLIKTRGQQVTLSCSPISGHRSVSWYQQTPGQGLQFLFEYFSETQRNKGNFPGRFSGRQFSNSRSEMNVSTLELGDSALYLCASNPLWTGTGELFFGEGSRLTVL.